The 27 T cell receptor beta chains listed next were all sequenced from one sample in a study of Ad26.COV2.S vaccination and SARS-CoV-2 variants. TCRdb's copy holds only in-frame clones and misses some; the assay was immunoSEQ multiplex PCR. The sample holds about 320,000 clones, under 90% seen once. The treatment here: some 20 received Ad26.COV2.S at low or high dose, single or two shots; about 5 received placebo; per-sample allocation not given. After the first vaccine or placebo injection, samples were drawn on day 63. The material sequenced was peripheral blood, taken in a trial of Ad26.COV2.S vaccine versus placebo. The receptors stem from a person between 18 and 65 years old who received the Ad26.COV2.S COVID-19 vaccine or a placebo.

The V gene is TRBV7-2, the J gene TRBJ1-2; D is uncertain. Germline CDR1 SGHTA, CDR2 FQGNSA. V lost 0 bases and J lost 0, with 11 bases in between. The CDR3 has 16 amino acids. In DNA, the CDR3 is TGTGCCAGCAGCTTAGCCGCCTTGGGTGCTAACTATGGCTACACCTTC. Protein product: CASSLAALGANYGYTF.

This clone showed up just a few times. This sequence joins TRBV19 and TRBJ1-2; 8 bases line up with TRBD1. The V segment lost 4 bases and the J segment 2 bases; nucleotides outside the gene matches: 12. Germline CDR1 and CDR2: LNHDA and SQIVND (reference sequence). This CDR3 has 17 residues. The CDR3 DNA reads TGTGCCAGTAGTACAAGCTACGGACAGGGCCTCAACTATGGCTACACCTTC. Its protein is CASSTSYGQGLNYGYTF.

The chain links TRBV3-1 (or the pseudogene TRBV3-2) to TRBJ2-3; 15 nucleotides line up with TRBD2. CDR3 length: 15 residues. Germline-derived CDR1 and CDR2 are LGHDT and YNNKEL (reference sequence). The V gene end was trimmed by 4 bases and the J gene end by 6 bases; junction bases not matched to a gene: 2. DNA of the CDR3: TGTGCCAGCAGCCTAGGACTAGCGGGGGGGGATACGCAGTATTTT. It encodes CASSLGLAGGDTQYF.

The chain employs TRBV9 and TRBJ2-1, with D perhaps matching TRBD1 (5 bases). V lost 0 bases to trimming and J lost 9 bases, with 10 bases between them. Germline CDR1 and CDR2: SGDLS and YYNGEE. This CDR3 region has 13 residues. CDR3 residues: CASSVGQIGEQFF. DNA for the CDR3: TGTGCCAGCAGCGTAGGACAGATCGGTGAGCAGTTCTTC.

This clone came up a few times. The rearrangement joins TRBV18 to TRBJ1-5; D is unresolved. Germline-derived CDR1 and CDR2 are KGHSH and LQKENI. V was pared by 2 bases and J by 5 bases, with 7 bases between. The length of the CDR3 is 13 residues. The CDR3 spells CASSPERDQPQHF. CDR3 DNA sequence: TGTGCCAGCTCACCAGAGAGGGATCAGCCCCAGCATTTT.

This chain connects TRBV6-5 to TRBJ1-1, with D perhaps matching TRBD1 (5 bases). V lost 8 bases and J lost 4, with 20 bases in between. CDR1 is MNHEY and CDR2 is SVGAGI in the germline V gene. The CDR3 sequence is 15 residues long. This CDR3 reads CASSERYQGVTEAFF. The CDR3 DNA sequence: TGTGCCAGCTCGGAGCGATACCAGGGAGTCACTGAAGCTTTCTTT.

This chain links TRBV7-2 with TRBJ1-5; possibly TRBD1 for D (5 bases). Germline V gene data show CDR1 as SGHTA and CDR2 as FQGNSA. The CDR3 consists of 15 residues. Trimming cost V 5 bases and J 6 bases, with 17 bases left between them. CDR3: CASSPGPGESQPQHF. The CDR3 DNA follows: TGTGCCAGCAGCCCGGGACCCGGGGAAAGTCAGCCCCAGCATTTT.

The V and J genes are TRBV2 and TRBJ2-2; the D gene is possibly TRBD1 (5 bases). Looked up from germline, CDR1 is SNHLY and CDR2 is FYNNEI. V was shortened by 8 bases and J by 0 bases, with 7 bases between the two germline ends. This CDR3 spans 13 amino acids. The chain's CDR3 is CASGAANTGELFF. CDR3 in DNA: TGTGCCAGCGGGGCAGCGAACACCGGGGAGCTGTTTTTT.

V is TRBV6-5 and J is TRBJ1-5; possible D gene TRBD1, 6 bases. The CDR3 is made up of 14 amino acids. The V and J ends lost 5 bases and 6 bases respectively, with 14 bases between them. Germline CDR1 and CDR2: MNHEY and SVGAGI. The CDR3 sequence is CASSPGQYSQPQHF. Here the CDR3 DNA reads TGTGCCAGCAGTCCAGGACAGTACAGTCAGCCCCAGCATTTT.

The count of this clone is one. The rearrangement links TRBV9 to TRBJ2-1, with TRBD2 matching over 7 bases. The trim removed 4 bases at V and 7 bases at J, leaving 8 bases unmatched. This CDR3 has 14 amino acids. The V gene's germline CDR1 is SGDLS and CDR2 YYNGEE. CDR3 residues: CASSPPRRGNEQFF. CDR3 sequence (DNA): TGTGCCAGCAGCCCTCCCAGGCGGGGGAATGAGCAGTTCTTC.

V gene TRBV15 combines with J gene TRBJ1-1; no clear D. The V end was cut by 2 bases, the J end by 4 bases, with 8 bases between. There are 13 residues in the CDR3. Germline-derived CDR1 and CDR2 are LNHNV and YYDKDF (reference sequence). In DNA form, the CDR3 reads TGTGCCACCAGCAGACAAGGCGGCACTGAAGCTTTCTTT. It specifies CATSRQGGTEAFF.

The V gene is TRBV19, the J gene TRBJ1-1; no definite D call. Germline loops: CDR1 LNHDA, CDR2 SQIVND (reference sequence). The CDR3 has 12 residues. V gave up 10 bases and J gave up 5 bases, with 14 bases separating them. The CDR3 DNA reads TGTGCCATCAATGACGGAGGGACTGAAGCTTTCTTT. It codes for CAINDGGTEAFF.

This rearrangement joins TRBV29-1 to TRBJ1-2, with D possibly matching TRBD1 (5 bases). Looked up from germline, CDR1 is SQVTM and CDR2 is ANQGSEA. This CDR3 is built from 13 residues. The V gene lost 6 bases and the J gene lost 2 bases, with 13 bases spanning the gap. CDR3 loop: CSVYRHSNYGYTF. CDR3 sequence (DNA): TGCAGCGTGTACAGGCACTCAAACTATGGCTACACCTTC.

Points on this clone: Germline and junction disagree at one end, which may indicate a read error. The rearrangement links TRBV6-1 to TRBJ1-1, with TRBD1 as a possible D gene (6 bases). The CDR3 contains 16 residues. The germline V gene has CDR1 MNHNS and CDR2 SASEGT. This chain's CDR3 is CASREGGGKGRTEAFF. As DNA, the CDR3 is TGTGCCAGCAGGGAAGGGGGGGGGAAGGGTAGAACTGAAGCTTTCTTT.

The chain is built from TRBV19 and TRBJ1-3; no firm D call. The V end was cut by 3 bases, the J end by 0 bases, with 12 bases between. The germline V gene encodes CDR1 LNHDA and CDR2 SQIVND (reference sequence). This CDR3 contains 16 residues. The CDR3 coding sequence is TGTGCCAGTAGTATTTGGTATGGGAGCTCTGGAAACACCATATATTTT. Translated: CASSIWYGSSGNTIYF.

V gene TRBV5-4 combines with J gene TRBJ1-3; 9 nucleotides agree with TRBD1. V dropped 4 bases and J dropped 0; count of bases not matched to a gene: 8. Germline V gene data show CDR1 as SGHNT and CDR2 as YYREEE (reference sequence). The CDR3 is 17 amino acids. CDR3 amino acids: CASSPGQGLSSGNTIYF. The DNA for the CDR3 is TGTGCCAGCAGCCCCGGACAGGGGCTAAGCTCTGGAAACACCATATATTTT.

The V and J genes are TRBV5-4 and TRBJ2-5; D assignment may be TRBD1 or TRBD2 (5 bases each). V dropped 3 bases and J dropped 5 bases, with 8 bases sitting between them. Germline V lookup: CDR1 SGHNT, CDR2 YYREEE (reference sequence). The CDR3 totals 12 residues. CDR3 nucleotides: TGTGCCAGCAGCTCACGGGGCGAGACCCAGTACTTC. It specifies CASSSRGETQYF.

In its sample, this clone was seen once. The rearrangement uses TRBV5-1 and TRBJ2-2; a possible D gene is TRBD2 (6 bases). Trimming pared 3 bases from V and 4 bases from J, leaving 13 bases between. Germline V gene sequence: CDR1 SGHRS, CDR2 YFSETQ. This CDR3 comprises 15 residues. The CDR3 protein is CASSWRDLGTGELFF. The CDR3 bases are TGCGCCAGCAGCTGGAGGGATTTGGGCACCGGGGAGCTGTTTTTT.

The chain joins TRBV7-2 to TRBJ1-3; 9 positions match TRBD1. This CDR3 has 15 amino acids. V shed 6 bases, J shed 3 bases, and the junction held 6 bases outside the gene matches. Germline CDR1 is SGHTA and CDR2 is FQGNSA. CDR3 DNA: TGTGCCAGCAGTCCACAGGGGGCGCTTGGAAACACCATATATTTT. Protein: CASSPQGALGNTIYF. Drawing the rest from reference TRBV7-2 and TRBJ1-3, the complete variable domain is GAGVSQSPSNKVTEKGKDVELRCDPISGHTALYWYRQSLGQGLEFLIYFQGNSAPDKSGLPSDRFSAERTGGSVSTLTIQRTQQEDSAVYLCASSPQGALGNTIYFGEGSWLTVV.

Regarding this clone: At the DNA level, this CDR3 is encoded by other sequences in the same sample as well. The chain recombines TRBV7-2 with TRBJ1-2, with D maybe TRBD1 (5 bases). The germline V gene has CDR1 SGHTA and CDR2 FQGNSA. This CDR3 contains 13 residues. The germline V and J ends were trimmed by 0 bases and 5 bases, with 7 bases remaining between them. CDR3 sequence reads: CASSLARGYGYTF. The CDR3 DNA follows: TGTGCCAGCAGCTTAGCTCGGGGGTATGGCTACACCTTC.

In this sample, this clone turned up a few times. The chain joins TRBV11-3 to TRBJ2-4; D not resolved. V was pared by 0 bases and J by 10 bases, with 10 bases between. Germline V gene lookup returns CDR1 SGHNT and CDR2 YENEEA. The CDR3 runs 13 residues. CDR3 DNA sequence: TGTGCCAGCAGCTTAGATGACCAGAAGATTCAGTACTTC. This encodes CASSLDDQKIQYF.

V and J are TRBV21-1 and TRBJ2-1; the DNA was not compared with TRBD1, the D call given in the table. TRBV21-1 has pseudogene status. The CDR3 is 17 residues long. DNA for the CDR3: TGTGCCAGCAGATCAGGTGGGACAAGTACATCCTGGGATGAGCAGTTCTTC. As protein: CASRSGGTSTSWDEQFF.

The V and J genes are TRBV6-4 and TRBJ1-2, with 7 bases matching TRBD1. CDR3 length equals 15 residues. Trimming cost V 4 bases and J 3 bases; bases outside gene matches: 8. In germline, CDR1 is MRHNA, CDR2 SNTAGT. CDR3: CASSAPDRAHYGYTF. CDR3 coding DNA: TGTGCCAGCAGTGCACCCGACAGGGCTCACTATGGCTACACCTTC.

The rearrangement joins TRBV7-9 to TRBJ2-5; no clear D. The CDR3 has 13 residues. The V and J ends lost 5 bases and 2 bases respectively, with 9 bases between them. Germline V gene sequence: CDR1 SEHNR, CDR2 FQNEAQ (reference sequence). CDR3 sequence: CASSKGQQETQYF. Here the CDR3 DNA reads TGTGCCAGCAGCAAGGGTCAACAAGAGACCCAGTACTTC.

V is TRBV6-5 and J is TRBJ1-2; D gene uncertain. V lost 6 bases and J 4 bases, leaving 12 bases between the germline ends. The CDR3 spans 13 residues. Germline-derived CDR1 and CDR2 are MNHEY and SVGAGI. The CDR3 region is CASRETDFYGYTF. The DNA for the CDR3 is TGTGCCAGCAGAGAGACTGATTTCTATGGCTACACCTTC.

V gene TRBV6-5 combines with J gene TRBJ2-7, with 8 bases matching TRBD2. Trimming took 8 bases from V and 3 from J; bases not matched to a gene: 9. The CDR3 runs 14 residues. The V gene's germline CDR1 is MNHEY and CDR2 SVGAGI. DNA for the CDR3: TGTGCCAGCCGGGACGGGAGGGGCTTCTACGAGCAGTACGTC. This gives the protein CASRDGRGFYEQYV.

The genes are TRBV19 and TRBJ2-1, with 7 bases aligning to TRBD1. The CDR3 is 14 amino acids. V lost 6 bases, J lost 1 base, and 3 bases stayed unmatched. The germline V gene has CDR1 LNHDA and CDR2 SQIVND (reference sequence). CDR3 amino acids: CASRDRSSYNEQFF. The CDR3 region has the DNA TGTGCCAGTAGGGACAGGTCTTCCTACAATGAGCAGTTCTTC.